The rows below give T cell receptor beta chains drawn from one sample of a study of T cells expressing NK-cell markers. TCRdb re-called the 5' RACE reads, yielding one record per CDR3 amino acid sequence without DNA. The clone table shows some 600,000 distinct CDR3 sequences, with the ten largest holding under 4.5%. The source material was blood T cells: a sorted CD56 or NKG2C T cell subset, CD4+ or CD8+ T cells, or bulk PBMC T cells (not recorded which). All receptors derive from a man in his late teens or twenties in good health. Each CDR3 is given with its conserved first and last residue. Each record gives: J gene, V gene, CDR3 protein.

TRBJ2-2	TRBV12-3/TRBV12-4	CASRGLAGVIGELFF
TRBJ2-7	TRBV7-9	CASSSTSEQPYEQYF
TRBJ2-7	TRBV20-1	CSARDPTSGSNEQYF
TRBJ2-1	TRBV19	CASTVTGGTNEQFF
TRBJ2-5	TRBV6-1	CASSGRGSQETQYF
TRBJ1-2	TRBV9	CASSVSAGTPLGYTF
TRBJ2-5	TRBV29-1	CSVVFGVEQETQYF
TRBJ2-1	TRBV5-1	CATSGGAGDEQFF
TRBJ1-2	TRBV10-3	CAIREPGDGYTF
TRBJ2-1	TRBV5-1	CASSFSGGSSYNEQFF
TRBJ2-1	TRBV11-2	CASSWRWGNEQFF
TRBJ2-5	TRBV18	CASSPPTGVNGETQYF
TRBJ2-7	TRBV29-1	CSVVDQGYEQYF
TRBJ1-5	TRBV5-5	CASSPLGGEQPQHF
TRBJ1-1	TRBV24-1	CATSPGPGEAFF
TRBJ2-1	TRBV12-3/TRBV12-4	CASSPRTSLYNEQFF
TRBJ2-7	TRBV29-1	CSVDGGTHYEQYF
TRBJ2-1	TRBV9	CASSAQGAQFF
TRBJ2-1	TRBV5-1	CASSFRGRRAGEMNEQFF
TRBJ2-1	TRBV29-1	CSGLAGAVFDEQFF
TRBJ2-1	TRBV27	CASSPPGGVIDEQFF
TRBJ2-6	TRBV7-8	CASSSGGMGGANVLTF
TRBJ2-3	TRBV5-6	CASSYFGGDSTDTQYF
TRBJ1-4	TRBV20-1	CSVYRPLNEKLFF
TRBJ1-5	TRBV29-1	CSVRGTDPNQPQHF
TRBJ2-7	TRBV12-3/TRBV12-4	CASSLGTGFYEQYF
TRBJ2-1	TRBV20-1	CSALSASGYNEQFF
TRBJ2-7	TRBV20-1	CSAYDRGRLVYEQYF
TRBJ1-5	TRBV20-1	CSARRQGTRNQPQHF
TRBJ2-2	TRBV21-1	CASSPRLAGGTGELFF
TRBJ2-7	TRBV27	CASSSKNTGLYEQYF
TRBJ2-1	TRBV7-3	CASSESGLTYNEQFF
TRBJ2-7	TRBV7-9	CASSLQGSTYEQYF
TRBJ2-6	TRBV5-1	CASSLWGLAGRSGANVLTF
TRBJ1-1	TRBV27	CASSWAGDTEAFF
TRBJ1-2	TRBV5-5	CASSFGQGFGYTF
TRBJ2-3	TRBV2	CASSNDYTDTQYF
TRBJ2-5	TRBV5-1	CASSERTRLQETQYF
TRBJ2-4	TRBV12-3/TRBV12-4	CASSLQGTNIRYF
TRBJ2-1	TRBV20-1	CSARAPGTGAKDEQFF
TRBJ2-1	TRBV6-5	CASSYSGSGHQGNNEQFF
TRBJ2-3	TRBV9	CASSVLGRDSTDTQYF
TRBJ2-3	TRBV27	CASSSLAGVGTDTQYF
TRBJ2-3	TRBV29-1	CSVEGALGTDTQYF
TRBJ1-5	TRBV20-1	CSATGLLGQPQHF
TRBJ2-1	TRBV14	CASSQGRGTYNEQFF
TRBJ1-2	TRBV27	CASSLEGRRGYTF
TRBJ1-4	TRBV15	CATSRAHTGGREKLFF
TRBJ2-1	TRBV4-2	CASSQTSADYNEQFF
TRBJ2-3	TRBV7-9	CASSLAGRADTQYF
TRBJ2-1	TRBV4-1	CASSQDPLAGVRNEQFF
TRBJ2-1	TRBV20-1	CSARDLTGGLTNEQFF